This T cell receptor (beta chain) was observed in a study of PD-1 blockade in classical Hodgkin lymphoma. Study as a whole: Nivolumab dosed at 3 mg/kg went to patients intravenously every 2 weeks. Overall study results and limits: Diversity similar to that of newly diagnosed patients was seen at baseline in complete responders. Repertoire differences have undefined causes, possibly disease activity or prior therapy.

This CDR3 contains 14 residues. V dropped 3 bases and J dropped 0 bases, with 6 bases sitting between them. Per germline, CDR1 MDHEN and CDR2 SYDVKM. This clone has a handful of counts. As yet, its antigen is unknown. Stated time point: cycle 4 day 1 (C4D1), after more than five weeks of nivolumab. Following autologous stem cell transplantation, relapse occurred in every patient, and exposure to brentuximab vedotin varied. TCRdb's table, derived via immunoSEQ multiplex PCR, lists solely in-frame clones and lacks some. The repertoire has about 47,000 clones, about 90% of them found once; the top ten carry roughly 14%.

This chain uses TRBV28 with TRBJ1-5; D uncertain. This specimen consisted of peripheral blood mononuclear cells (PBMCs), obtained before the fourth cycle of nivolumab. The sequence was obtained from a human donor with classical Hodgkin lymphoma. The CDR3, as DNA: TGTGCCAGCAGTTTGAGCAGTAGCAATCAGCCCCAGCATTTT. Its translation: CASSLSSSNQPQHF.